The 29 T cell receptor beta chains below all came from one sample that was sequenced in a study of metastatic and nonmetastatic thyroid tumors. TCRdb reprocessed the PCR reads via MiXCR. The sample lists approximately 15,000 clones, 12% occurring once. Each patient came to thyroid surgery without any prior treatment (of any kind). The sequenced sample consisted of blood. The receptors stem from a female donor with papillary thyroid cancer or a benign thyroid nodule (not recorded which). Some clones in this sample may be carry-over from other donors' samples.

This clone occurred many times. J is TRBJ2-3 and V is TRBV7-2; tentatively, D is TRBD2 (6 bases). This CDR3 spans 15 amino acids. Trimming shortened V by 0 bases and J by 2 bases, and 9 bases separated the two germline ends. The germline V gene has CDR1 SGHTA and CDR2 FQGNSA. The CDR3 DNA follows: TGTGCCAGCAGCTTAGCGGGGGGTTCCACAGATACGCAGTATTTT. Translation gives CASSLAGGSTDTQYF.

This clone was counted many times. The CDR3 DNA reads TGCGCCAGCAGCTCCCAGGGGGGCAACTTGAACACTGAAGCTTTCTTT. Amino acids: CASSSQGGNLNTEAFF. This chain links TRBV5-1 with TRBJ1-1, with 7 bases aligning to TRBD1. The CDR3 contains 16 residues. Germline V gene data show CDR1 as SGHRS and CDR2 as YFSETQ. Trimming took 3 bases from V and 0 from J; bases not matched to a gene: 8.

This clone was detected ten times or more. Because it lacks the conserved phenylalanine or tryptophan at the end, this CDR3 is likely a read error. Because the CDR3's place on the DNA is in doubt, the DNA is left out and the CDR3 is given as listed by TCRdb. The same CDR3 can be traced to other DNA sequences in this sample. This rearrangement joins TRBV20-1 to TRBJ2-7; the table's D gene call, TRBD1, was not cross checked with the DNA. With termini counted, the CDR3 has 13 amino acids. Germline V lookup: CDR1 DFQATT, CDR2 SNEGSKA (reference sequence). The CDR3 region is CSARQDPGQGQVL.

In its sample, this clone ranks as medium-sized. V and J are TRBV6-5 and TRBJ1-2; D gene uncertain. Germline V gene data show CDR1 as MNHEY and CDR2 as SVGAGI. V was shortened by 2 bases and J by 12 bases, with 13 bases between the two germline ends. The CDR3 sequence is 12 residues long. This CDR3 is CASSYPSNPHTF. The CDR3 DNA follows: TGTGCCAGCAGTTACCCGTCCAACCCCCACACCTTC.

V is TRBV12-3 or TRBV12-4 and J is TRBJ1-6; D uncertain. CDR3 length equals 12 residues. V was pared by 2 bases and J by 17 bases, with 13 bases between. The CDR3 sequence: CASSLPNSPIHF. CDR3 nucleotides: TGTGCCAGCAGTTTACCTAATTCACCAATCCACTTT.

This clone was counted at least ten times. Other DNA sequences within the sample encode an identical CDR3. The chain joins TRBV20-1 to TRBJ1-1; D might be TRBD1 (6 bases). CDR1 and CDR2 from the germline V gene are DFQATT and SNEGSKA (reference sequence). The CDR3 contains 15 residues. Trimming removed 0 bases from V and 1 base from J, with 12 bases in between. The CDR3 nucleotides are TGCAGTGCTAGAGACCCCAGGGGAGGGAACACTGAAGCTTTCTTT. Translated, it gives CSARDPRGGNTEAFF.

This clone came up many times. The CDR3 DNA reads as TGTGCCAGCAGTGACCGCTACGAGCAGTACTTC. Translation: CASSDRYEQYF. The chain has TRBV2 and TRBJ2-7, with D hard to call. Trimming cost V 3 bases and J 3 bases, with 3 bases left between them. CDR3 length: 11 residues. Germline assignment: CDR1 SNHLY and CDR2 FYNNEI.

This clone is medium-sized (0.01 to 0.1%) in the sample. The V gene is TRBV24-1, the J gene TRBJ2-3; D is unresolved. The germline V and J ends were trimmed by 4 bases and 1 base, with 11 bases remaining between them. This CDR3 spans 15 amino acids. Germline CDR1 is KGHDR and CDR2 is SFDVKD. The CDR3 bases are TGTGCCACCAGTGAGCCTTCGACGGGCACAGATACGCAGTATTTT. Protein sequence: CATSEPSTGTDTQYF.

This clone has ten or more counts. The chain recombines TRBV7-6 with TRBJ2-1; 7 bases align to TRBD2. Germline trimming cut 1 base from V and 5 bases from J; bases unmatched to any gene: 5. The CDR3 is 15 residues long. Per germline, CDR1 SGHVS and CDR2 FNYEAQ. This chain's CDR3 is CASSLVASGHNEQFF. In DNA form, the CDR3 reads TGTGCCAGCAGCTTAGTTGCTAGCGGTCACAATGAGCAGTTCTTC.

CDR3 amino acids: CATSDLGDSEAFF. Here the CDR3 DNA reads TGTGCCACCAGTGACCTGGGGGATTCTGAAGCTTTCTTT. This chain links TRBV24-1 with TRBJ1-1; D may be TRBD1 (5 bases). CDR1 is KGHDR and CDR2 is SFDVKD in the germline V gene. V shed 4 bases and J shed 6 bases, with 11 bases lying between them. The CDR3 has 13 residues.

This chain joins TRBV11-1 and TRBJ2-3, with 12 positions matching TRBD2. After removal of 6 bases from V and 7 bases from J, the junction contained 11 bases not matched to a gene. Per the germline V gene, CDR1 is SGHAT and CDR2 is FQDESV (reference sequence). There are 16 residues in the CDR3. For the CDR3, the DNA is TGTGCCAGCAGAGTACTAGCGGGGGGAGTCGGATATACGCAGTATTTT. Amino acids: CASRVLAGGVGYTQYF.

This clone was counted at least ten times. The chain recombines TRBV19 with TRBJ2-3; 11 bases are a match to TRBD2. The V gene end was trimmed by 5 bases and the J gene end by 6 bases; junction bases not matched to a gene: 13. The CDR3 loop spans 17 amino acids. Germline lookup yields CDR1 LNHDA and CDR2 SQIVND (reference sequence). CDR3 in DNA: TGTGCCAGTAGTCTCTGGAGAATAGCGGGAGGGCACGATACGCAGTATTTT. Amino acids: CASSLWRIAGGHDTQYF. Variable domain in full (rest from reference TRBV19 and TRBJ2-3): DGGITQSPKYLFRKEGQNVTLSCEQNLNHDAMYWYRQDPGQGLRLIYYSQIVNDFQKGDIAEGYSVSREKKESFPLTVTSAQKNPTAFYLCASSLWRIAGGHDTQYFGPGTRLTVL.

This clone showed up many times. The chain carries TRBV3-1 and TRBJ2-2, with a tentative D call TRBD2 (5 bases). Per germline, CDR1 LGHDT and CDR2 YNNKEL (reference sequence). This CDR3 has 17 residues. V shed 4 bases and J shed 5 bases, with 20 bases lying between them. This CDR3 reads CASSPSADPGFTGELFF. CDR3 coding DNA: TGTGCCAGCAGCCCCTCAGCGGATCCGGGATTTACCGGGGAGCTGTTTTTT.

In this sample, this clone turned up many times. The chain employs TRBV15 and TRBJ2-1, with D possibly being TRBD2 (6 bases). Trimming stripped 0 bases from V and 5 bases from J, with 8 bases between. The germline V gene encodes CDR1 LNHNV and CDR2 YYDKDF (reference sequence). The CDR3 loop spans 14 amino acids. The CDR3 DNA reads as TGTGCCACCAGCAGAGATCGCGGGGACAATGAGCAGTTCTTC. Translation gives CATSRDRGDNEQFF.

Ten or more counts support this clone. The CDR3 reads CASSPPRTFSTDTQYF. The CDR3 nucleotides are TGTGCCAGCTCACCACCCCGGACGTTCAGCACAGATACGCAGTATTTT. The chain carries TRBV18 and TRBJ2-3; no definite D call. Trimming took off 0 bases at V and 0 bases at J, with 10 bases between the two ends. Germline lookup yields CDR1 KGHSH and CDR2 LQKENI. CDR3 size: 16 residues. The whole variable domain, remainder taken from reference TRBV18 and TRBJ2-3, is NAGVMQNPRHLVRRRGQEARLRCSPMKGHSHVYWYRQLPEEGLKFMVYLQKENIIDESGMPKERFSAEFPKEGPSILRIQQVVRGDSAAYFCASSPPRTFSTDTQYFGPGTRLTVL.

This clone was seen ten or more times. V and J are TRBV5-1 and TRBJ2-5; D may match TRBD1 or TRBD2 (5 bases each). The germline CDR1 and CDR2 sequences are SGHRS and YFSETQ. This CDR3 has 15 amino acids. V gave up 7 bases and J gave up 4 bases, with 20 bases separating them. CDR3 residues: CASASWGSGRETQYF. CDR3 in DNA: TGCGCCAGCGCCTCCTGGGGGTCCGGAAGAGAGACCCAGTACTTC.

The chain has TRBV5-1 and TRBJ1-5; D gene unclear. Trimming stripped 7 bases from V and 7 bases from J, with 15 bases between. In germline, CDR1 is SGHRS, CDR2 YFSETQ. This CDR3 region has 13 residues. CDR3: CASSEGPGQPQHF. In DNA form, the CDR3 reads TGCGCCAGCTCTGAAGGGCCGGGGCAGCCCCAGCATTTT.

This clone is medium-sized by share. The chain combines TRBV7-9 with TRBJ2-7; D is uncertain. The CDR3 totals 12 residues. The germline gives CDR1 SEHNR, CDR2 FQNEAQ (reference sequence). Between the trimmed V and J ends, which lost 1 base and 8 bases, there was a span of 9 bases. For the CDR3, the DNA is TGTGCCAGCAGCTTAGAAATCGGTCAGCAGTACTTC. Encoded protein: CASSLEIGQQYF.

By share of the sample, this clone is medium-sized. The DNA of the CDR3 is TGCGCCAGCAGCTTGGAGATTGGTGGCTACACCTTC. Amino acids: CASSLEIGGYTF. This chain uses TRBV5-1 with TRBJ1-2; D is unresolved. Germline CDR1 is SGHRS and CDR2 is YFSETQ. The ends were cut back, 0 bases at V and 7 bases at J, with 7 bases in the middle. The CDR3 sequence is 12 residues long. The variable domain in full, completed from reference TRBV5-1 and TRBJ1-2, reads KAGVTQTPRYLIKTRGQQVTLSCSPISGHRSVSWYQQTPGQGLQFLFEYFSETQRNKGNFPGRFSGRQFSNSRSEMNVSTLELGDSALYLCASSLEIGGYTFGSGTRLTVV.

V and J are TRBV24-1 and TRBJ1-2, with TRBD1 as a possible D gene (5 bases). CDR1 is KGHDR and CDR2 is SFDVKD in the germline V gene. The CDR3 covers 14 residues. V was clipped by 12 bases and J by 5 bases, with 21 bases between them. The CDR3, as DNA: TGTGCCTCCTCTACGGGGGGAGGGTCGTATGGCTACACCTTC. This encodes CASSTGGGSYGYTF.

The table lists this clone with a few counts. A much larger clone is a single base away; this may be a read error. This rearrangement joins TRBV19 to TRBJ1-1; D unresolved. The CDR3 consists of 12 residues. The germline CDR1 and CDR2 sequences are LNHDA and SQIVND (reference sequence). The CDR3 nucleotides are TGTGCCAGTAGTGCCTGGGGAACTGAAGCTTTATTT. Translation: CASSAWGTEALF.

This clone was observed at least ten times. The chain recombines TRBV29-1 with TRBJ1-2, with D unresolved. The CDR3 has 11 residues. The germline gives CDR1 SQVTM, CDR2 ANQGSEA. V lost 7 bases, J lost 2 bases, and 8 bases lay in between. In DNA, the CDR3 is TGCAGCGACTCGGGAAACTATGGCTACACCTTC. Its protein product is CSDSGNYGYTF. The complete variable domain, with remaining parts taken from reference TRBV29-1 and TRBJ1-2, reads SAVISQKPSRDICQRGTSLTIQCQVDSQVTMMFWYRQQPGQSLTLIATANQGSEATYESGFVIDKFPISRPNLTFSTLTVSNMSPEDSSIYLCSDSGNYGYTFGSGTRLTVV.

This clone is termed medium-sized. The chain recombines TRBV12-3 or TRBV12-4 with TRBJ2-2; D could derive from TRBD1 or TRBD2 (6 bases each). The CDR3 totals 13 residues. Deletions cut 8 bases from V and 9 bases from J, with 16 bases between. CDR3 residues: CASHLTGDRELFF. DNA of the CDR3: TGTGCCAGCCACTTAACGGGGGACAGGGAGCTGTTTTTT.

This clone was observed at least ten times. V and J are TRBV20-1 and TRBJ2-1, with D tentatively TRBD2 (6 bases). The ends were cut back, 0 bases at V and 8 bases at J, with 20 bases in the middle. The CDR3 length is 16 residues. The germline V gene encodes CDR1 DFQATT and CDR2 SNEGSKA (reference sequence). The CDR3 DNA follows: TGCAGTGCTAGAGATGAGTTGCGGGGTTGGGTGGATGAGCAGTTCTTC. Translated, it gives CSARDELRGWVDEQFF.

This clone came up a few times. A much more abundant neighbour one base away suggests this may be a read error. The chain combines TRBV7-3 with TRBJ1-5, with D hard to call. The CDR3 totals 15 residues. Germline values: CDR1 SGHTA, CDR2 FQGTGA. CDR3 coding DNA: TGTGCCAGCAGCTTAACAGGAAGAGGCGATCAGCTCCAGCATTTT. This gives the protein CASSLTGRGDQLQHF.

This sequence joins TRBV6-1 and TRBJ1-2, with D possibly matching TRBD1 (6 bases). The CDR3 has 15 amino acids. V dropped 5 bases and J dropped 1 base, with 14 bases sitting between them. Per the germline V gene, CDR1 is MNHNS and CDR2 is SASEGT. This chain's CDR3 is CASSSRQVDNYGYTF. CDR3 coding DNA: TGTGCCAGCAGTTCGAGACAGGTCGATAACTATGGCTACACCTTC.

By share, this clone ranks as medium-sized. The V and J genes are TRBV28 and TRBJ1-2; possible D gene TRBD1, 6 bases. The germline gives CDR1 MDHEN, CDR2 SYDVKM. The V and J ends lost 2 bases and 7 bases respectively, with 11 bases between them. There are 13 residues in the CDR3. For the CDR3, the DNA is TGTGCCAGCAGTTTAAGTACAGGGTCTGGCTACACCTTC. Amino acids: CASSLSTGSGYTF.

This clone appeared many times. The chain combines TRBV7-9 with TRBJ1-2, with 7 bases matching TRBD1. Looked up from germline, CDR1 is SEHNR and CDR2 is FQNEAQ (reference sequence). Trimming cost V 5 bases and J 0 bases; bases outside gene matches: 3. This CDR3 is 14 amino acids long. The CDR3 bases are TGTGCCAGCAGCCTTGGGACAGCTAACTATGGCTACACCTTC. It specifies CASSLGTANYGYTF.

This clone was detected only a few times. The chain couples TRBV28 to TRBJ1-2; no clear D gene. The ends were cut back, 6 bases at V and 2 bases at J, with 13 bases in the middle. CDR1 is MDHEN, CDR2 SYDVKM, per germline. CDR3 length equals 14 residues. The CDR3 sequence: CASSPPARNYGYTF. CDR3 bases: TGTGCCAGCAGCCCCCCCGCGCGGAACTATGGCTACACCTTC.